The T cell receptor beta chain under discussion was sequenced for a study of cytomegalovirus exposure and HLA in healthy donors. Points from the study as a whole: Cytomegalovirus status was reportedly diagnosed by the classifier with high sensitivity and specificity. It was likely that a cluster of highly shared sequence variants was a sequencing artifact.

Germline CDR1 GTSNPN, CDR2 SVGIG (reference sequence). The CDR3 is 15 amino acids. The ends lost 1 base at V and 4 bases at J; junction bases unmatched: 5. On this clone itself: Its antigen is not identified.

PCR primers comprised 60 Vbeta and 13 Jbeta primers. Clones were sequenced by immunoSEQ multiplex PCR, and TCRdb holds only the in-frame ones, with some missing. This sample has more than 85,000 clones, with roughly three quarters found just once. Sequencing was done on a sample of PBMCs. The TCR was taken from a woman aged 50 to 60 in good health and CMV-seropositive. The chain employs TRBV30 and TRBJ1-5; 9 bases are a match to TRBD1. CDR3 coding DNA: TGTGCCTGGAGTGGGGGACAGGGAGGAAATCAGCCCCAGCATTTT. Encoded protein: CAWSGGQGGNQPQHF.